One sample yielded the 2 T cell receptor beta chains listed below, sequenced in a study of blood T cell repertoires in COVID-19 (dated by TCRdb to 2018 to 2020). Library construction relied on the immunoSEQ multiplex PCR assay. As stored in TCRdb, this immuneACCESS dataset retains in-frame rearrangements with V and J assigned. A fraction of the clones does not appear; measured against another copy, unresolved V genes explain less than half of the discrepancy, and the remainder lacks a known reason. Recorded for this sample are 120,000 to 150,000 clones; approximately 87% of them occurred a single time. The ten top clones hold approximately 40% of the sample. Sequences were obtained from peripheral blood. The origin of the receptors is a man in his fifties or sixties who had recovered from COVID-19.

The chain combines TRBV4-3 with TRBJ1-3; D is perhaps TRBD1 (5 bases). Trimming took off 0 bases at V and 0 bases at J, with 9 bases between the two ends. Germline V gene data show CDR1 as LGHNA and CDR2 as YSLEER. This CDR3 region has 16 residues. This CDR3 is CASSQDGRGSGNTIYF. For the CDR3, the DNA is TGCGCCAGCAGCCAAGACGGGAGGGGCTCTGGAAACACCATATATTTT.

J is TRBJ2-5 and V is TRBV5-6; TRBD1 matches at 8 bases. Germline V gene sequence: CDR1 SGHDT, CDR2 YYEEEE. V was clipped by 4 bases and J by 4 bases; unmatched bases: 9. The CDR3 sequence is 15 residues long. The CDR3 sequence: CASSLQGASRETQYF. Written as DNA, the CDR3 is TGTGCCAGCAGCCTTCAGGGGGCGAGCAGAGAGACCCAGTACTTC.